Presented here are 29 T cell receptor beta chains from one specimen sequenced in a study of T cells in Graves' hyperthyroidism and ophthalmopathy. TCR beta CDR3 regions were amplified from RNA transcripts. With the HTBI primer set, the TCR CDR3 went through a first round of RT-PCR. MiXCR, applied by TCRdb to the multiplex PCR reads, yields one record per CDR3 protein. The sample carries hundreds of thousands of distinct CDR3 sequences, approximately 40% recorded once. What was sequenced was blood. These receptors all come from a man younger than 35 with Graves' hyperthyroidism.

This chain connects TRBV27 to TRBJ1-1; TRBD1 matches 9 bases. The V segment lost 9 bases and the J segment 4 bases; nucleotides outside the gene matches: 9. Germline-derived CDR1 and CDR2 are MNHEY and SMNVEV (reference sequence). The CDR3 totals 14 residues. The CDR3 protein is CARAQGAHITEAFF. The DNA for the CDR3 is TGTGCCAGGGCACAGGGGGCACATATCACTGAAGCTTTCTTT.

The chain recombines TRBV29-1 with TRBJ1-4, with 7 positions matching TRBD1. The germline gives CDR1 SQVTM, CDR2 ANQGSEA. The CDR3 loop spans 12 amino acids. J gave up 4 bases and V 7 bases, and 3 bases lay outside the gene matches. CDR3 sequence: CSAGQSNEKLFF. In nucleotides, the CDR3 is TGCAGCGCGGGACAGAGTAATGAAAAACTGTTTTTT. The full variable domain, rest sourced from reference TRBV29-1 and TRBJ1-4, is SAVISQKPSRDICQRGTSLTIQCQVDSQVTMMFWYRQQPGQSLTLIATANQGSEATYESGFVIDKFPISRPNLTFSTLTVSNMSPEDSSIYLCSAGQSNEKLFFGSGTQLSVL.

This clonotype was counted only a few times. The rearrangement uses TRBV6-5 and TRBJ1-1; D gene ambiguous. Germline-derived CDR1 and CDR2 are MNHEY and SVGAGI. There are 12 residues in the CDR3. V gave up 6 bases and J gave up 3 bases, with 8 bases separating them. The CDR3 sequence is CASSQVDTEAFF. Written as DNA, the CDR3 is TGTGCCAGCAGCCAGGTGGACACTGAAGCTTTCTTT.

CDR3 bases: TGTGCCATCAGTGAGTCGAGCAGCAATCAGCCCCAGTACTTC. It encodes CAISESSSNQPQYF. The chain carries TRBV10-3 and TRBJ2-5; D remains ambiguous. The CDR3 spans 14 residues. V lost 0 bases and J lost 9, with 14 bases in between. From germline, CDR1 is ENHRY and CDR2 SYGVKD.

CDR3 in DNA: TGTGCCACCAGCGGCATGGGACAGGGGGCTTTCTCTGGAAACACCATATATTTT. Amino acids: CATSGMGQGAFSGNTIYF. This rearrangement joins TRBV15 to TRBJ1-3, with TRBD1 identical over 12 bases. The CDR3 totals 18 residues. The germline gives CDR1 LNHNV, CDR2 YYDKDF (reference sequence). V was clipped by 5 bases and J by 0 bases; unmatched bases: 8. The full variable domain, with the rest looked up from reference TRBV15 and TRBJ1-3, is DAMVIQNPRYQVTQFGKPVTLSCSQTLNHNVMYWYQQKSSQAPKLLFHYYDKDFNNEADTPDNFQSRRPNTSFCFLDIRSPGLGDTAMYLCATSGMGQGAFSGNTIYFGEGSWLTVV.

This clonotype has just a few counts. The chain recombines TRBV7-9 with TRBJ2-5; 8 bases line up with TRBD2. This CDR3 is 18 amino acids long. V trimming: 4 bases; J trimming: 3 bases; junction bases outside the gene matches: 16. CDR1 is SEHNR and CDR2 is FQNEAQ in the germline V gene (reference sequence). The CDR3 DNA is TGTGCCAGCAGCTCTAGATGGCCGGGACTAGGGTCCAAAGAGACCCAGTACTTC. It encodes CASSSRWPGLGSKETQYF.

The rearrangement joins TRBV7-3 to TRBJ2-2, with D perhaps matching TRBD2 (5 bases). V was cut by 3 bases and J by 0 bases, with 14 bases left in between. Per germline, CDR1 SGHTA and CDR2 FQGTGA. This CDR3 has 17 amino acids. As DNA, the CDR3 is TGTGCCAGCAGCTTTTTAGGAGGCACAACGAACACCGGGGAGCTGTTTTTT. Residues: CASSFLGGTTNTGELFF.

The chain links TRBV20-1 to TRBJ2-7; 12 positions agree with TRBD2. The CDR3 has 18 residues. Germline trimming cut 4 bases from V and 2 bases from J; bases unmatched to any gene: 15. Germline V gene lookup returns CDR1 DFQATT and CDR2 SNEGSKA (reference sequence). CDR3 in DNA: TGCAGTGCTAAGGCCAGCACGGGACTAGCGGGCCTAACCTACGAGCAGTACTTC. Its protein product is CSAKASTGLAGLTYEQYF.

This clonotype has a count of ten or more. The chain combines TRBV25-1 with TRBJ1-1; D call uncertain. The V gene lost 0 bases and the J gene lost 3 bases, with 5 bases spanning the gap. The CDR3 loop spans 13 amino acids. Germline V gene sequence: CDR1 MGHDK, CDR2 SYGVNS. The CDR3 reads CASSEYGDTEAFF. CDR3 nucleotides: TGTGCCAGCAGTGAATATGGGGACACTGAAGCTTTCTTT.

This clonotype showed up many times. This rearrangement joins TRBV29-1 to TRBJ1-1, with no clear D. Between the trimmed V and J ends, which lost 1 base and 1 base, there was a span of 7 bases. The CDR3 consists of 13 residues. Looked up from germline, CDR1 is SQVTM and CDR2 is ANQGSEA. CDR3 loop: CSVEGRSNTEAFF. CDR3 coding DNA: TGCAGCGTTGAAGGCCGGTCGAACACTGAAGCTTTCTTT.

This clonotype was counted ten times or more. This chain links TRBV2 with TRBJ2-7; 12 nucleotides match TRBD1. The CDR3 totals 14 residues. V gave up 4 bases and J gave up 4 bases; unmatched junction bases: 2. Germline CDR1 is SNHLY and CDR2 is FYNNEI. The CDR3 spells CASSGDRGRYEQYF. DNA for the CDR3: TGTGCCAGCAGTGGGGACAGGGGGCGGTACGAGCAGTACTTC.

This chain links TRBV12-3 or TRBV12-4 with TRBJ2-5; D ambiguous. The CDR3 spans 13 residues. V lost 8 bases to trimming and J lost 1 base, with 11 bases between them. For the CDR3, the DNA is TGTGCCAGCGAATTGAGCACCCAAGAGACCCAGTACTTC. It translates to CASELSTQETQYF.

On this clonotype: This may be a read error, as it is one base from a much larger clone. This chain uses TRBV20-1 with TRBJ2-7; D may be TRBD2 (6 bases). Germline assignment: CDR1 DFQATT and CDR2 SNEGSKA (reference sequence). This CDR3 is 14 amino acids long. CDR3 DNA: TGCAGTGCTAGACTAGCGAAGAGCTCCTACGGGCAGTACTTC. The encoded protein is CSARLAKSSYGQYF.

In its sample, this clonotype was seen a few times. The chain joins TRBV7-8 to TRBJ2-5; D uncertain. This CDR3 has 15 residues. Trimming took 0 bases from V and 1 from J, leaving 9 bases between them. The germline gives CDR1 SGHVS, CDR2 FQNEAQ. In DNA form, the CDR3 reads TGTGCCAGCAGCTTAGCCGAGGAGTTCCAAGAGACCCAGTACTTC. Its translation is CASSLAEEFQETQYF.

The sample holds many counts of this clonotype. The V call is TRBV19, the J call TRBJ1-5, with a weak D call TRBD1 (5 bases). Trimming cost V 3 bases and J 4 bases, with 13 bases left between them. From germline, CDR1 is LNHDA and CDR2 SQIVND (reference sequence). This CDR3 is 15 amino acids long. The CDR3 protein is CASSMGRVGNQPQHF. The DNA for the CDR3 is TGTGCCAGTAGTATGGGACGGGTTGGGAATCAGCCCCAGCATTTT.

This clonotype is a singleton in its sample. This chain connects TRBV5-1 to TRBJ2-7; D possibly corresponds to TRBD2 (5 bases). CDR1 is SGHRS, CDR2 YFSETQ, per germline. The CDR3 runs to 14 residues. The germline V and J ends were trimmed by 3 bases and 3 bases, with 13 bases remaining between them. The CDR3 loop is CASSSTSSNYEQYF. CDR3 sequence (DNA): TGCGCCAGCAGCTCCACCTCTAGCAACTACGAGCAGTACTTC. The variable domain in full, completed from reference TRBV5-1 and TRBJ2-7, reads KAGVTQTPRYLIKTRGQQVTLSCSPISGHRSVSWYQQTPGQGLQFLFEYFSETQRNKGNFPGRFSGRQFSNSRSEMNVSTLELGDSALYLCASSSTSSNYEQYFGPGTRLTVT.

This clonotype was counted ten times or more. V is TRBV10-3 and J is TRBJ2-6, with D perhaps matching TRBD1 (6 bases). The germline V and J ends were trimmed by 5 bases and 4 bases, with 12 bases remaining between them. This CDR3 is 15 amino acids long. Germline CDR1 and CDR2: ENHRY and SYGVKD. In DNA, the CDR3 is TGTGCCATCAGTCCGACAGGCGGCGGGGCCAACGTCCTGACTTTC. Its protein product is CAISPTGGGANVLTF.

V gene TRBV20-1 combines with J gene TRBJ2-7; D is perhaps TRBD1 (6 bases). Trimming took 3 bases from V and 3 from J, leaving 18 bases between them. Germline CDR1 and CDR2: DFQATT and SNEGSKA (reference sequence). The CDR3 totals 15 residues. CDR3 sequence reads: CSARNTYRDNYEQYF. CDR3 bases: TGCAGTGCTAGGAATACCTACCGGGACAACTACGAGCAGTACTTC.

The sample holds many counts of this clonotype. The chain employs TRBV19 and TRBJ2-2; D is ambiguous. Trimming shortened V by 7 bases and J by 3 bases, and 6 bases separated the two germline ends. CDR1 and CDR2 from the germline V gene are LNHDA and SQIVND (reference sequence). The length of the CDR3 is 12 residues. The CDR3 sequence: CASIAYTGELFF. The CDR3 region has the DNA TGTGCCAGTATCGCTTACACCGGGGAGCTGTTTTTT.

The chain is built from TRBV15 and TRBJ2-5, with 9 bases that match TRBD1. The J call is in doubt because the DNA end fits TRBJ2-1 better. Germline V gene lookup returns CDR1 LNHNV and CDR2 YYDKDF (reference sequence). There are 15 residues in the CDR3. The CDR3 DNA reads as TGTGCCACCAGCAGAGGACAGGGGGCCTACAATGAGCAGTTCTTC. The encoded protein is CATSRGQGAYNEQFF.

This clonotype was observed a handful of times. The V gene is TRBV7-2, the J gene TRBJ1-1; TRBD1 is a possible D gene (5 bases). The germline V gene encodes CDR1 SGHTA and CDR2 FQGNSA. The CDR3 totals 17 residues. The germline V and J ends were trimmed by 2 bases and 0 bases, with 16 bases remaining between them. CDR3 nucleotides: TGTGCCAGCAGCTTAAGGGGCCCGTCGGGCATGAACACTGAAGCTTTCTTT. Translation: CASSLRGPSGMNTEAFF.

This clonotype was seen a handful of times. V usage is TRBV20-1 and J usage is TRBJ2-7; D uncertain. The V end was cut by 0 bases, the J end by 5 bases, with 11 bases between. Germline CDR1 is DFQATT and CDR2 is SNEGSKA (reference sequence). The CDR3 has 13 amino acids. In DNA, the CDR3 is TGCAGTGCTAGAGATGAATACTTGGACGAGCAGTACTTC. This translates into CSARDEYLDEQYF.

Turning to this clonotype: It may be a read error: a sequence one base away is much more abundant. The rearrangement uses TRBV9 and TRBJ1-1; no firm D call. CDR1 SGDLS and CDR2 YYNGEE come from the germline V gene. CDR3 length: 12 amino acids. CDR3: CASTSGNTDAFF. The CDR3 DNA reads as TGTGCCAGCACGTCGGGGAACACTGATGCTTTCTTT.

To note about this clonotype: With a much larger clone just one base away, this may be a read error. This chain links TRBV10-3 with TRBJ2-5; no definite D call. Germline V gives CDR1 ENHRY, CDR2 SYGVKD. Trimming removed 10 bases at V and 4 bases at J, with 13 bases between. The CDR3 consists of 12 residues. CDR3 coding DNA: TGTGCCACCAGAGGATCGGCAGAGACCCAGTACTTC. Translating it yields CATRGSAETQYF.

This clonotype was observed many times. The chain combines TRBV29-1 with TRBJ2-2, with unresolved D. This CDR3 has 10 amino acids. Between the trimmed V and J ends, which lost 3 bases and 6 bases, there was a span of 2 bases. CDR1 SQVTM and CDR2 ANQGSEA come from the germline V gene. CDR3 amino acids: CSVDSGELFF. In DNA form, the CDR3 reads TGCAGCGTTGACTCCGGGGAGCTGTTTTTT.

About this clonotype: Since a much larger clone is just one base distant, this may be a read error. This chain joins TRBV2 and TRBJ2-7; D gene unclear. The V gene lost 7 bases and the J gene lost 0 bases, with 10 bases spanning the gap. CDR3 length: 13 residues. CDR1 and CDR2 (germline): SNHLY, FYNNEI. In nucleotides, the CDR3 is TGTGCCAGCACTGATCATAGCTCCTACGAGCAGTACTTC. It specifies CASTDHSSYEQYF.

This clonotype appeared once. A much larger clone is a single base away; this may be a read error. The conserved final phenylalanine or tryptophan is absent from the CDR3, which likely points to a read error. The chain has TRBV7-8 and TRBJ2-7; D not certain. Germline CDR1 reads SGHVS; CDR2 reads FQNEAQ. There are 13 residues in the CDR3. The CDR3 sequence: CASSIAPSYEQYL. The CDR3 DNA reads TGTGCCAGCAGCATAGCCCCATCGTACGAGCAGTACCTC.

The rearrangement links TRBV7-9 to TRBJ1-1, with D perhaps TRBD1 (5 bases). The germline V and J ends were trimmed by 8 bases and 0 bases, with 10 bases remaining between them. This CDR3 has 13 amino acids. CDR1 and CDR2 from the germline V gene are SEHNR and FQNEAQ (reference sequence). The CDR3 coding sequence is TGTGCCAGCGGTACGACAGTGAACACTGAAGCTTTCTTT. Residues: CASGTTVNTEAFF. Combining the CDR3 with reference TRBV7-9 and TRBJ1-1 gives the whole variable domain DTGVSQNPRHKITKRGQNVTFRCDPISEHNRLYWYRQTLGQGPEFLTYFQNEAQLEKSRLLSDRFSAERPKGSFSTLEIQRTEQGDSAMYLCASGTTVNTEAFFGQGTRLTVV.

The rearrangement uses TRBV4-3 and TRBJ2-7; D might be TRBD1 or TRBD2, each matching 6 bases. Germline loops: CDR1 LGHNA, CDR2 YSLEER. The V gene lost 0 bases and the J gene lost 6 bases, with 9 bases spanning the gap. This CDR3 contains 13 residues. CDR3 protein: CASSQEEGVEQYF. CDR3 bases: TGCGCCAGCAGCCAAGAGGAGGGGGTCGAGCAGTACTTC.